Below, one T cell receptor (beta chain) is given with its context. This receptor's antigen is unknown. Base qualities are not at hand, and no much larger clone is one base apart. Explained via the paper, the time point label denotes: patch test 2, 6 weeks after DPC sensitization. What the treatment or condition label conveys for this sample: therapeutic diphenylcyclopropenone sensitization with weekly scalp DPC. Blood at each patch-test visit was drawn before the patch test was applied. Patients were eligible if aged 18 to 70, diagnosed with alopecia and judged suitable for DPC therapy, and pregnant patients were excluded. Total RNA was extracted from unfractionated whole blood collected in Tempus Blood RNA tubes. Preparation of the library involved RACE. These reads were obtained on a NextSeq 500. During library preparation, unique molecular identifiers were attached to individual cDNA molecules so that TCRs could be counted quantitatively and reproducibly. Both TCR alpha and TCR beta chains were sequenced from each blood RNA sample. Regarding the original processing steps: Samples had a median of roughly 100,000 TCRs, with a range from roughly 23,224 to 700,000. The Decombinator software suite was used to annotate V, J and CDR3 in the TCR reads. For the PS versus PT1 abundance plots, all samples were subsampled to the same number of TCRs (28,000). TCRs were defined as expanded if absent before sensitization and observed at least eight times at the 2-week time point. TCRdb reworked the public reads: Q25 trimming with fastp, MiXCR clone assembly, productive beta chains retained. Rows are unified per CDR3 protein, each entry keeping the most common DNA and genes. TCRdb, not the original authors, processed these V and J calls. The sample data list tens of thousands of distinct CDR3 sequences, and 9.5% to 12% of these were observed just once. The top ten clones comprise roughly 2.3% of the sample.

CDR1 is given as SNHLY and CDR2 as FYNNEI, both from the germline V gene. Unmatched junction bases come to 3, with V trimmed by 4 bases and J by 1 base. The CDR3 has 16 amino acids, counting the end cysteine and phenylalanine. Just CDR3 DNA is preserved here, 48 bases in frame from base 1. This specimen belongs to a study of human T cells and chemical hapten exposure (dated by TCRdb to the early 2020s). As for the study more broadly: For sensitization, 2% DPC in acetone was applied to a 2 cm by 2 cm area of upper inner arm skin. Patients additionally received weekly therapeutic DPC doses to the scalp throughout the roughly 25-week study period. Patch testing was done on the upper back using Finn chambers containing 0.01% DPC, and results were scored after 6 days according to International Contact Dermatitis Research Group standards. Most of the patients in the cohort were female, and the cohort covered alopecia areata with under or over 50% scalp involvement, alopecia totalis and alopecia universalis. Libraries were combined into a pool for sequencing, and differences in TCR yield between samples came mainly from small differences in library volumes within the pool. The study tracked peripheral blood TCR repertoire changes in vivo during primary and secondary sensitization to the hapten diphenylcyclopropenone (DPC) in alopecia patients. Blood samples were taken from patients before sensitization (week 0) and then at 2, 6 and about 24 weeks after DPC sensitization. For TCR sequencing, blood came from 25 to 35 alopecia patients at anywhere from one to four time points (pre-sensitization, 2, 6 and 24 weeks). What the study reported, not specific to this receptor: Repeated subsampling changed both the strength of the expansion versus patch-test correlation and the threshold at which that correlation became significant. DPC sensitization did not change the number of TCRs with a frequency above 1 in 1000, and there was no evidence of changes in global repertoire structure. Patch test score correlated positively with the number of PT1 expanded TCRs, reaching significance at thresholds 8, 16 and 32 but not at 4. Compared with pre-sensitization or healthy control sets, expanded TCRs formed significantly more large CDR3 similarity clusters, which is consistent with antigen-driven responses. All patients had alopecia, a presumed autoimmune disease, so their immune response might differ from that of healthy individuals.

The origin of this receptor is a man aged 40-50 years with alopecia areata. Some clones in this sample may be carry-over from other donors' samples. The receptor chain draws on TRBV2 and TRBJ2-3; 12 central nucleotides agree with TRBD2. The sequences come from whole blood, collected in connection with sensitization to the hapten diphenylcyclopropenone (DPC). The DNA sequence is TGTGCCAGCAGTGGGACTAGCGGGATTGGCACAGATACGCAGTATTTT. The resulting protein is CASSGTSGIGTDTQYF.